This paragraph covers one T cell receptor beta chain sequence. This sample is part of a study of blood T cell repertoires in COVID-19. The data were produced by immunoSEQ multiplex PCR, yet TCRdb's version contains in-frame clones alone and is incomplete. The table records roughly 170,000 clones, 84% of them present only once. This CDR3 has 17 amino acids. V lost 4 bases to trimming and J lost 5 bases; unmatched junction nucleotides: 11. The germline V gene encodes CDR1 SGHNT and CDR2 YYREEE (reference sequence). Specimen: peripheral blood. This sequence was found in a man in his forties who had recovered from COVID-19. The J gene is TRBJ2-1, the V gene TRBV5-4, with 11 bases aligning to TRBD2. The CDR3 DNA sequence: TGTGCCAGCAGCAAGCCGGGACTAGCGGAGGGGGACAATGAGCAGTTCTTC. It specifies CASSKPGLAEGDNEQFF.